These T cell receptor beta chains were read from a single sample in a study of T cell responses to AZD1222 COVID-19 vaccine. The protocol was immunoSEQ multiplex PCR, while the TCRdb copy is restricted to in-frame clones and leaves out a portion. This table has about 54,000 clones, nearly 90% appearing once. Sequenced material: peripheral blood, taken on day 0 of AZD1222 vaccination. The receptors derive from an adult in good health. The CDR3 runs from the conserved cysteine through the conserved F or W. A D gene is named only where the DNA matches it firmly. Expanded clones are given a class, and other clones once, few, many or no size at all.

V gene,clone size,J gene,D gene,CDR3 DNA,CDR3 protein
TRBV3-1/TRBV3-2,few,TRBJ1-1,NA,TGTGCCAGCAGCCCCCATAGAGAGGAGACTGAAGCTTTCTTT,CASSPHREETEAFF
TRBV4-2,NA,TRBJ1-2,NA,TGTGCCAGCAGCCAAGATTTATACTATGGCTACACCTTC,CASSQDLYYGYTF
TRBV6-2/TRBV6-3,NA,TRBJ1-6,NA,TGTGCCAGCAGCTACTCTCCGCATTCGGGTTCCTATAATTCACCCCTCCACTTT,CASSYSPHSGSYNSPLHF
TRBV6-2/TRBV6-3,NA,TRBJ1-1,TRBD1,TGTGCCAGCAGTTACTCGAGTACCGGGACAGGGGGTCAGAGCACTGAAGCTTTCTTT,CASSYSSTGTGGQSTEAFF
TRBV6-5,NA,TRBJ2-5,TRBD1,TGTGCCAGCAGCCCGGCAGGGGGCAAAGAGACCCAGTACTTC,CASSPAGGKETQYF
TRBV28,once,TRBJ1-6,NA,TGTGCCAGCAGTTTCCCTGCACCCCTCCACTTT,CASSFPAPLHF
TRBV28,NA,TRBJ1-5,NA,TGTGCCAGCAGGTTGGGGACATCCTCCACCAATCAGCCCCAGCATTTT,CASRLGTSSTNQPQHF
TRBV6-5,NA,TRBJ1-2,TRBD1,TGTGCCAGCAGTTACTCGTTACAGGGGGCGTATGGCTACACCTTC,CASSYSLQGAYGYTF
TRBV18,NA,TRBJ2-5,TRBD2,TGTGCCAGCTCACCAAGGACTAGCCTCGAGACCCAGTACTTC,CASSPRTSLETQYF
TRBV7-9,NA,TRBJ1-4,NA,TGTGCCAGCAGCTTGGGGATTGGGCTTAATGAAAAACTGTTTTTT,CASSLGIGLNEKLFF
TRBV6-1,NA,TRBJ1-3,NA,TGTGCCAGCAGGGAACAGTGGGGGGCCGCAGGAAACACCATATATTTT,CASREQWGAAGNTIYF
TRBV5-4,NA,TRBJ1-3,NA,TGTGCCAGCAGCTTGGGCGGGAGAGGCGACACCATATATTTT,CASSLGGRGDTIYF
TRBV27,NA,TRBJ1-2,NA,TGTGCCAGCAGGGCCCGACAGATGCAGAACTATGGCTACACCTTC,CASRARQMQNYGYTF
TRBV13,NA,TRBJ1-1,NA,TGTGCCAGCAGCTTAGCGGGCACTGAAGCTTTCTTT,CASSLAGTEAFF
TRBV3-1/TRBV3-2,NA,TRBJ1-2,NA,TGTGCCAGCATGGAGGAGGGGTATGGCTACACCTTC,CASMEEGYGYTF
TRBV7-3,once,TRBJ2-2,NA,TGTGCCAGCGGGATTGCGAACACCGGGGAGCTGTTTTTT,CASGIANTGELFF
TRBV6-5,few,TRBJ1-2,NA,TGTGCCAGCAGTTATCTCTCAGGTCGAGGGGATGGCTACACCTTC,CASSYLSGRGDGYTF
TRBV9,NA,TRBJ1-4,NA,TGTGCCAGCAGCGTAGGGTGGGAGCCCAATGAAAAACTGTTTTTT,CASSVGWEPNEKLFF
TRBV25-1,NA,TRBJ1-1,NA,TGTGCCAGCAGTGAATGGGCAGGAGGGAACACTGAAGCTTTCTTT,CASSEWAGGNTEAFF
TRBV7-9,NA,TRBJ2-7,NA,TGTGCCAGCAGCTCCAAGGACAGCCGACCTCCCTACGGGGTCGAGCAGTACTTC,CASSSKDSRPPYGVEQYF
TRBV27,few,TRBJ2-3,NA,TGTGCCAGCAGTTTATCACCTGATGGGACAGATACGCAGTATTTT,CASSLSPDGTDTQYF
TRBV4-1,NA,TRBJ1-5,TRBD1,TGCGCCAGCAGCCAAGAGGACAGGTCGAGGCAGCCCCAGCATTTT,CASSQEDRSRQPQHF
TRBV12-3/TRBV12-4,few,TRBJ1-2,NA,TGTGCCAGCAGCCTAGTCCCTAACTATGGCTACACCTTC,CASSLVPNYGYTF
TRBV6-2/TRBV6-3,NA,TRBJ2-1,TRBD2,TGTGCCAGCAGTTACGGCCAGAGCGGGGGGGCACAGTTCTTC,CASSYGQSGGAQFF
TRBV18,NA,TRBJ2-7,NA,TGTGCCAGCTCGCCGAGACAGGCCGGAAACTCCTACGAGCAGTACTTC,CASSPRQAGNSYEQYF
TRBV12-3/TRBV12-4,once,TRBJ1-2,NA,TGTGCCAGCAGTTCCAATGGCTACACCTTC,CASSSNGYTF
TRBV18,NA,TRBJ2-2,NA,TGTGCCAGCTCACCACGGCAGTTTGGTGGTGCTGCGAACACCGGGGAGCTGTTTTTT,CASSPRQFGGAANTGELFF
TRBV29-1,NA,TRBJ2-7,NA,TGCAGCGTTCCGGGAGACAGAGCCTACGAGCAGTACTTC,CSVPGDRAYEQYF
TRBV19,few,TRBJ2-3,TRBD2,TGTGCCAGTAGTTCCTTGGGGGGGGCGCAGTATTTT,CASSSLGGAQYF